A selection of T cell receptor beta chains follows, all from one sample in a study of T cell responses to AZD1222 COVID-19 vaccine. Method: immunoSEQ multiplex PCR; TCRdb's copy keeps in-frame clones and lacks some. The table shows about 120,000 clones, with about 88% occurring only once. This specimen was peripheral blood, taken on day 0 of AZD1222 vaccination. All receptors come from an adult in good health. Both conserved end residues are part of each CDR3. A D gene is named only where the DNA matches it firmly. Some rows have no size entry. The others give once, few or many, or a class for an expanded clone.

V gene: TRBV5-1; CDR3 length: 15; D gene: NA; clone size: once; J gene: TRBJ2-7; CDR3 protein: CASSHRSGVTYEQYF; CDR3 DNA: TGCGCCAGCAGCCACCGGTCCGGGGTCACCTACGAGCAGTACTTC
V gene: TRBV19; CDR3 length: 14; D gene: TRBD1; clone size: NA; J gene: TRBJ1-1; CDR3 protein: CASTLQGGNTEAFF; CDR3 DNA: TGTGCCAGTACCCTTCAGGGGGGCAACACTGAAGCTTTCTTT
V gene: TRBV6-4; CDR3 length: 16; D gene: TRBD1; clone size: NA; J gene: TRBJ1-2; CDR3 protein: CASSDSYRDRGYGYTF; CDR3 DNA: TGTGCCAGCAGTGACTCTTACCGGGACAGGGGCTATGGCTACACCTTC
V gene: TRBV9; CDR3 length: 14; D gene: NA; clone size: NA; J gene: TRBJ2-1; CDR3 protein: CASSVSGLSNEQFF; CDR3 DNA: TGTGCCAGCAGCGTTTCAGGGCTCAGCAATGAGCAGTTCTTC
V gene: TRBV7-9; CDR3 length: 14; D gene: TRBD2; clone size: few; J gene: TRBJ2-3; CDR3 protein: CASLAGGSTDTQYF; CDR3 DNA: TGTGCCTCCCTAGCGGGGGGTAGCACAGATACGCAGTATTTT
V gene: TRBV12-5; CDR3 length: 14; D gene: TRBD1; clone size: NA; J gene: TRBJ1-2; CDR3 protein: CASATGGISHGYTF; CDR3 DNA: TGTGCTAGTGCTACAGGGGGCATTAGCCATGGCTACACCTTC
V gene: TRBV5-1; CDR3 length: 16; D gene: TRBD2; clone size: NA; J gene: TRBJ2-1; CDR3 protein: CASNLIAGEAYNEQFF; CDR3 DNA: TGCGCCAGCAACCTAATAGCGGGAGAGGCCTACAATGAGCAGTTCTTC
V gene: TRBV18; CDR3 length: 15; D gene: TRBD1; clone size: NA; J gene: TRBJ1-2; CDR3 protein: CASSPKQGATEGYTF; CDR3 DNA: TGTGCCAGCTCACCCAAACAGGGGGCAACGGAGGGCTACACCTTC
V gene: TRBV10-2; CDR3 length: 11; D gene: NA; clone size: NA; J gene: TRBJ2-1; CDR3 protein: CASSAIDEQFF; CDR3 DNA: TGCGCCAGCAGTGCGATCGACGAGCAGTTCTTC
V gene: TRBV5-1; CDR3 length: 13; D gene: NA; clone size: few; J gene: TRBJ2-1; CDR3 protein: CASSLTRVNEQFF; CDR3 DNA: TGCGCCAGCAGCCTGACTAGGGTCAATGAGCAGTTCTTC
V gene: TRBV10-3; CDR3 length: 12; D gene: NA; clone size: NA; J gene: TRBJ2-7; CDR3 protein: CASGSRGYEQYF; CDR3 DNA: TGTGCCAGCGGTAGCAGGGGCTACGAGCAGTACTTC
V gene: TRBV6-5; CDR3 length: 13; D gene: NA; clone size: NA; J gene: TRBJ1-6; CDR3 protein: CASSYGENSPLHF; CDR3 DNA: TGTGCCAGCAGTTACGGGGAGAATTCACCCCTCCACTTT
V gene: TRBV21-1; CDR3 length: 15; D gene: NA; clone size: NA; J gene: TRBJ1-5; CDR3 protein: CASSKAWGGPQPQHF; CDR3 DNA: TGTGCCAGCAGCAAAGCATGGGGGGGGCCCCAGCCCCAGCATTTT
V gene: TRBV7-2; CDR3 length: 18; D gene: NA; clone size: NA; J gene: TRBJ2-7; CDR3 protein: CASSLSGRTSRSSYEQYF; CDR3 DNA: TGTGCCAGCAGTTTATCAGGACGGACTTCGAGGAGCTCCTACGAGCAGTACTTC
V gene: TRBV28; CDR3 length: 16; D gene: TRBD1; clone size: NA; J gene: TRBJ1-5; CDR3 protein: CASSLQTTGFNQPQHF; CDR3 DNA: TGTGCCAGCAGTTTACAAACGACAGGGTTCAATCAGCCCCAGCATTTT
V gene: TRBV30; CDR3 length: 14; D gene: NA; clone size: NA; J gene: TRBJ1-4; CDR3 protein: CAWSGPKSNEKLFF; CDR3 DNA: TGTGCCTGGAGTGGTCCGAAATCAAATGAAAAACTGTTTTTT
V gene: TRBV24-1; CDR3 length: 14; D gene: NA; clone size: NA; J gene: TRBJ1-2; CDR3 protein: CATSDSSYGYGYTF; CDR3 DNA: TGTGCCACCAGTGATTCCTCATATGGCTATGGCTACACCTTC
V gene: TRBV2; CDR3 length: 15; D gene: TRBD1; clone size: once; J gene: TRBJ1-2; CDR3 protein: CASSTDRGYNYGYTF; CDR3 DNA: TGTGCCAGCAGCACAGACAGGGGTTATAACTATGGCTACACCTTC
V gene: TRBV6-5; CDR3 length: 14; D gene: NA; clone size: NA; J gene: TRBJ1-1; CDR3 protein: CASSLGRMNTEAFF; CDR3 DNA: TGTGCCAGCAGCCTGGGACGCATGAACACTGAAGCTTTCTTT
V gene: TRBV2; CDR3 length: 15; D gene: TRBD2; clone size: NA; J gene: TRBJ2-1; CDR3 protein: CASSEEAGGRNEQFF; CDR3 DNA: TGTGCCAGCAGTGAAGAGGCGGGAGGCCGGAATGAGCAGTTCTTC
V gene: TRBV6-5; CDR3 length: 15; D gene: NA; clone size: NA; J gene: TRBJ2-5; CDR3 protein: CASSRTRATGETQYF; CDR3 DNA: TGTGCCAGCAGTCGAACCAGGGCCACCGGAGAGACCCAGTACTTC
V gene: TRBV6-1; CDR3 length: 17; D gene: NA; clone size: once; J gene: TRBJ1-2; CDR3 protein: CASSGREATNYLYGYTF; CDR3 DNA: TGTGCCAGCAGTGGCCGGGAGGCAACTAATTATCTCTATGGCTACACCTTC
V gene: TRBV6-5; CDR3 length: 14; D gene: TRBD1; clone size: NA; J gene: TRBJ1-5; CDR3 protein: CASTGQGYSQPQHF; CDR3 DNA: TGTGCCAGCACGGGACAGGGGTACAGTCAGCCCCAGCATTTT
V gene: TRBV4-2; CDR3 length: 15; D gene: TRBD1; clone size: NA; J gene: TRBJ2-7; CDR3 protein: CASSLLDREAEEQYF; CDR3 DNA: TGTGCCAGCAGCCTTCTGGACAGGGAGGCTGAAGAGCAGTACTTC
V gene: TRBV4-1; CDR3 length: 16; D gene: NA; clone size: NA; J gene: TRBJ2-3; CDR3 protein: CASSRSGRGELDTQYF; CDR3 DNA: TGCGCCAGCAGCCGGTCCGGGCGGGGAGAGCTAGATACGCAGTATTTT
V gene: TRBV18; CDR3 length: 12; D gene: NA; clone size: NA; J gene: TRBJ2-1; CDR3 protein: CASSPSPPEQFF; CDR3 DNA: TGTGCCAGCTCACCATCCCCACCGGAGCAGTTCTTC
V gene: TRBV10-3; CDR3 length: 17; D gene: NA; clone size: few; J gene: TRBJ2-7; CDR3 protein: CAISELAGVGSSYEQYF; CDR3 DNA: TGTGCCATCAGTGAGTTGGCAGGTGTGGGGTCCTCCTACGAGCAGTACTTC
V gene: TRBV7-9; CDR3 length: 15; D gene: NA; clone size: NA; J gene: TRBJ1-1; CDR3 protein: CASSLDTTGKTAAFF; CDR3 DNA: TGTGCCAGCAGCTTAGATACTACAGGCAAAACCGCAGCTTTCTTT
V gene: TRBV19; CDR3 length: 13; D gene: NA; clone size: NA; J gene: TRBJ2-1; CDR3 protein: CASSIAEFPEQFF; CDR3 DNA: TGTGCCAGTAGTATAGCTGAGTTTCCTGAGCAGTTCTTC
V gene: TRBV6-7; CDR3 length: 19; D gene: NA; clone size: NA; J gene: TRBJ2-6; CDR3 protein: CASIHRTPGPISGANVLTF; CDR3 DNA: TGTGCCAGCATTCACCGGACGCCAGGGCCTATCTCTGGGGCCAACGTCCTGACTTTC
V gene: TRBV30; CDR3 length: 13; D gene: NA; clone size: once; J gene: TRBJ1-1; CDR3 protein: CAWSVLLGAEAFF; CDR3 DNA: TGTGCCTGGAGTGTACTTCTGGGGGCTGAAGCTTTCTTT
V gene: TRBV6-4; CDR3 length: 15; D gene: TRBD1; clone size: NA; J gene: TRBJ1-1; CDR3 protein: CASRERTGMNTEAFF; CDR3 DNA: TGTGCCAGCAGAGAAAGGACAGGGATGAACACTGAAGCTTTCTTT
V gene: TRBV11-2; CDR3 length: 12; D gene: NA; clone size: NA; J gene: TRBJ1-1; CDR3 protein: CASSLNGPEAFF; CDR3 DNA: TGTGCCAGCAGCTTGAATGGACCTGAAGCTTTCTTT
V gene: TRBV6-1; CDR3 length: 13; D gene: NA; clone size: NA; J gene: TRBJ1-1; CDR3 protein: CASSDLGYTEAFF; CDR3 DNA: TGTGCCAGCAGTGATCTGGGGTACACTGAAGCTTTCTTT
V gene: TRBV3-1/TRBV3-2; CDR3 length: 15; D gene: TRBD2; clone size: NA; J gene: TRBJ2-7; CDR3 protein: CASSQGGTSNNEQYF; CDR3 DNA: TGTGCCAGCAGCCAAGGGGGGACTAGTAACAACGAGCAGTACTTC
V gene: TRBV19; CDR3 length: 13; D gene: TRBD1; clone size: once; J gene: TRBJ1-4; CDR3 protein: CASQRDREVKLFF; CDR3 DNA: TGTGCCAGCCAACGGGACAGAGAAGTAAAACTGTTTTTT
V gene: TRBV2; CDR3 length: 13; D gene: NA; clone size: NA; J gene: TRBJ2-7; CDR3 protein: CASGPLDTYEQYF; CDR3 DNA: TGTGCCTCCGGCCCCCTCGATACCTACGAGCAGTACTTC
V gene: TRBV6-5; CDR3 length: 14; D gene: NA; clone size: once; J gene: TRBJ1-5; CDR3 protein: CASSYGGSYQPQHF; CDR3 DNA: TGTGCCAGCAGTTACGGGGGGAGTTATCAGCCCCAGCATTTT
V gene: TRBV18; CDR3 length: 14; D gene: NA; clone size: NA; J gene: TRBJ1-3; CDR3 protein: CASSPQGMANTIYF; CDR3 DNA: TGTGCCAGCTCACCTCAGGGAATGGCAAACACCATATATTTT
V gene: TRBV18; CDR3 length: 15; D gene: NA; clone size: few; J gene: TRBJ1-1; CDR3 protein: CASTPRDGPNTEAFF; CDR3 DNA: TGTGCCAGCACGCCGAGGGACGGCCCGAACACTGAAGCTTTCTTT
V gene: TRBV25-1; CDR3 length: 17; D gene: NA; clone size: NA; J gene: TRBJ1-2; CDR3 protein: CASSDPGQSSLPYGYTF; CDR3 DNA: TGTGCCAGCAGTGATCCCGGACAGTCGAGTCTACCCTATGGCTACACCTTC
V gene: TRBV7-9; CDR3 length: 16; D gene: NA; clone size: NA; J gene: TRBJ2-2; CDR3 protein: CASRRGRVDYTGELFF; CDR3 DNA: TGTGCCAGCAGGCGGGGCAGGGTAGATTACACCGGGGAGCTGTTTTTT
V gene: TRBV11-2; CDR3 length: 16; D gene: NA; clone size: NA; J gene: TRBJ2-1; CDR3 protein: CASSLDPGPFYNEQFF; CDR3 DNA: TGTGCCAGCAGCTTAGATCCTGGACCCTTCTACAATGAGCAGTTCTTC
V gene: TRBV7-6; CDR3 length: 15; D gene: TRBD1; clone size: few; J gene: TRBJ1-2; CDR3 protein: CASSSGQGGIDGYTF; CDR3 DNA: TGTGCCAGCAGCTCGGGACAGGGAGGGATAGATGGCTACACCTTC
V gene: TRBV11-2; CDR3 length: 14; D gene: NA; clone size: NA; J gene: TRBJ1-2; CDR3 protein: CASSLLGLGGGYTF; CDR3 DNA: TGTGCCAGCAGCTTGCTCGGACTTGGGGGTGGCTACACCTTC
V gene: TRBV4-2; CDR3 length: 14; D gene: TRBD2; clone size: NA; J gene: TRBJ2-7; CDR3 protein: CASSEAGGRGEQYF; CDR3 DNA: TGTGCCAGCAGCGAAGCGGGAGGGAGGGGCGAGCAGTACTTC
V gene: TRBV5-1; CDR3 length: 15; D gene: TRBD1; clone size: NA; J gene: TRBJ2-1; CDR3 protein: CASSPVDRAYNEQFF; CDR3 DNA: TGCGCCAGCAGCCCGGTTGACAGGGCCTACAATGAGCAGTTCTTC
V gene: TRBV7-9; CDR3 length: 16; D gene: TRBD2; clone size: NA; J gene: TRBJ2-1; CDR3 protein: CASSLPGLADYNEQFF; CDR3 DNA: TGTGCCAGCAGCCTACCGGGACTAGCGGATTACAATGAGCAGTTCTTC
V gene: TRBV5-1; CDR3 length: 14; D gene: TRBD1; clone size: NA; J gene: TRBJ1-5; CDR3 protein: CASSPGQEAQPQHF; CDR3 DNA: TGCGCCAGCAGCCCGGGACAGGAGGCTCAGCCCCAGCATTTT
V gene: TRBV6-1; CDR3 length: 18; D gene: TRBD1; clone size: few; J gene: TRBJ1-6; CDR3 protein: CASSDADRGPSYNSPLHF; CDR3 DNA: TGTGCCAGCAGTGACGCGGACAGGGGGCCATCCTATAATTCACCCCTCCACTTT